The sequence of this TCR beta chain was determined in a study of shared clonotypes between healthy human individuals. Broader study findings: Genetic and exposure-history diversity was limited by the few donors.

Produced via immunoSEQ multiplex PCR; TCRdb's table is partial and in-frame only. Of about 2.3 million clones listed, 85% to 95% are singletons. For this clone: Its target is not known.

Only Caucasian adults living in Nashville, Tennessee served as donors. The V gene's germline CDR1 is MGHDK and CDR2 SYGVNS. V gave up 7 bases and J gave up 6 bases; unmatched junction bases: 13. CDR3 length equals 17 residues. Sequenced sample: naive CD4+ T cells from PBMCs. Subset indicated: CD45RA+ positively selected. The rearrangement links TRBV25-1 to TRBJ2-1; 12 bases agree with TRBD2. The TCR sequence derives from a young man in good health. Some clones in this sample may be carry-over from other donors' samples. In DNA, the CDR3 is TGTGCCAGCAAGGGGCTAGCGGGAGGGCCTGATTTCAATGAGCAGTTCTTC. Translating gives CASKGLAGGPDFNEQFF.